The 14 T cell receptor beta chains below were found in one sample sequenced in a study of cytomegalovirus exposure and HLA in healthy donors. The study ran its PCR with 60 Vbeta and 13 Jbeta primers. Clones were sequenced by immunoSEQ multiplex PCR, and TCRdb holds only the in-frame ones, with some missing. Of tens of thousands of clones listed, around four fifths are singletons. Material: PBMCs. Source of these receptors: a woman in her thirties in good health and CMV-seropositive.

This rearrangement joins TRBV5-1 to TRBJ1-2; unclear D gene. Trimming pared 1 base from V and 4 bases from J, leaving 8 bases between. CDR3 size: 13 residues. CDR1 and CDR2 from the germline V gene are SGHRS and YFSETQ. The CDR3 here is CASSLTGSYGYTF. As DNA, the CDR3 is TGCGCCAGCAGCTTGACCGGGAGCTATGGCTACACCTTC.

This CDR3 reads CASSLIGTKNQPQHF. As DNA, the CDR3 is TGTGCCAGCAGTTTAATAGGGACAAAGAATCAGCCCCAGCATTTT. This chain joins TRBV28 and TRBJ1-5, with D maybe TRBD1 (6 bases). The CDR3 extends over 15 amino acids. Germline V CDR1 and CDR2: MDHEN, SYDVKM. The V gene lost 2 bases and the J gene lost 4 bases, with 12 bases spanning the gap.

The chain has TRBV15 and TRBJ1-2; D might be TRBD1 (6 bases). V gave up 4 bases and J gave up 8 bases, with 14 bases separating them. Germline V gene data show CDR1 as LNHNV and CDR2 as YYDKDF (reference sequence). CDR3 length: 13 amino acids. CDR3 protein: CATSTAGARGYTF. The CDR3 DNA sequence: TGTGCCACCAGCACGGCAGGGGCTCGGGGCTACACCTTC.

The chain employs TRBV2 and TRBJ1-2; 8 bases map to TRBD1. The ends lost 5 bases at V and 5 bases at J; junction bases unmatched: 7. CDR1 SNHLY and CDR2 FYNNEI come from the germline V gene. The CDR3 sequence is 14 residues long. CDR3 protein: CASSSDRGRYGYTF. The CDR3 bases are TGTGCCAGCAGTTCCGACAGGGGAAGATATGGCTACACCTTC.

This chain links TRBV10-3 with TRBJ1-5; D is undetermined. The germline V gene encodes CDR1 ENHRY and CDR2 SYGVKD. Between the trimmed V and J ends, which lost 10 bases and 5 bases, there was a span of 15 bases. The length of the CDR3 is 13 residues. The CDR3: CASVRDPDQPQHF. In DNA, the CDR3 is TGTGCCAGCGTGCGGGATCCCGATCAGCCCCAGCATTTT.

The J gene is TRBJ2-1, the V gene TRBV6-5, with no clear D. The CDR3 sequence is 13 residues long. Germline V gene data show CDR1 as MNHEY and CDR2 as SVGAGI. V lost 0 bases and J lost 9, with 9 bases in between. CDR3 coding DNA: TGTGCCAGCAGTTACTCGAAGCAGGCTGAGCAGTTCTTC. It codes for CASSYSKQAEQFF.

The J gene is TRBJ1-2, the V gene TRBV5-1; 7 nucleotides align to TRBD1. Germline V gene lookup returns CDR1 SGHRS and CDR2 YFSETQ. CDR3 size: 13 residues. Trimming cost V 5 bases and J 4 bases; bases outside gene matches: 5. The CDR3 region is CASRRDSPYGYTF. In nucleotides, the CDR3 is TGCGCCAGCAGGCGGGACAGCCCCTATGGCTACACCTTC.

This chain uses TRBV7-8 with TRBJ2-1; TRBD2 aligns across 7 bases. The CDR3 totals 14 residues. After removal of 9 bases from V and 0 bases from J, the junction contained 5 bases not matched to a gene. Germline CDR1 is SGHVS and CDR2 is FQNEAQ. The CDR3 sequence: CASDGGGSYNEQFF. The CDR3 region has the DNA TGTGCCAGTGATGGGGGGGGCTCCTACAATGAGCAGTTCTTC.

The gene calls are TRBV9 and TRBJ2-1; 12 nucleotides line up with TRBD2. This CDR3 has 14 amino acids. The germline CDR1 and CDR2 sequences are SGDLS and YYNGEE. The ends lost 4 bases at V and 7 bases at J; junction bases unmatched: 3. In DNA form, the CDR3 reads TGTGCCAGCAGCCTGACTAGCGGGAGTAATGAGCAGTTCTTC. Protein sequence: CASSLTSGSNEQFF. Looking up the rest from reference TRBV9 and TRBJ2-1 gives the full variable domain: DSGVTQTPKHLITATGQRVTLRCSPRSGDLSVYWYQQSLDQGLQFLIQYYNGEERAKGNILERFSAQQFPDLHSELNLSSLELGDSALYFCASSLTSGSNEQFFGPGTRLTVL.

The chain has TRBV10-3 and TRBJ2-5; D may be TRBD1 (6 bases). The V gene lost 11 bases and the J gene lost 5 bases, with 18 bases spanning the gap. Germline V CDR1 and CDR2: ENHRY, SYGVKD. The CDR3 is made up of 13 amino acids. CDR3 coding DNA: TGTGCCCCACAGACAGGACCCAGGGAGACCCAGTACTTC. Translated, it gives CAPQTGPRETQYF.

As concerns this clone: The germline gene is not matched at one end of the junction; a read error may be the cause. This chain links TRBV28 with TRBJ2-5; D unresolved. Germline V gives CDR1 MDHEN, CDR2 SYDVKM. The CDR3 covers 11 residues. For the CDR3, the DNA is TGTGCCAGCAGTTTTGCCTATAGTCGCCACTTC. Translation gives CASSFAYSRHF.

The V and J genes are TRBV5-1 and TRBJ2-7; TRBD1 matches at 7 bases. V shed 5 bases and J 4 bases; nucleotides not matched to a gene: 6. The CDR3 is 13 residues long. Germline CDR1 reads SGHRS; CDR2 reads YFSETQ. CDR3: CASSNPGQYEQYF. The CDR3 DNA follows: TGCGCCAGCAGTAATCCGGGACAGTACGAGCAGTACTTC.

The V call is TRBV11-2, the J call TRBJ2-1, with 11 positions matching TRBD2. Germline CDR1 is SGHAT and CDR2 is FQNNGV. The junction had 9 bases not matched to a gene; V was cut back by 7 bases and J by 10 bases. CDR3 length: 14 residues. CDR3 nucleotide sequence: TGTGCCAGCATCCAGGCCGGGACTAGCGGAGAGCAGTTCTTC. Its protein is CASIQAGTSGEQFF.

This clone was seen a single time. V gene TRBV30 combines with J gene TRBJ1-3; D uncertain. The CDR3 extends over 12 amino acids. V was trimmed by 5 bases and J by 1 base, leaving 6 bases between them. Germline V gives CDR1 GTSNPN, CDR2 SVGIG (reference sequence). CDR3 DNA sequence: TGTGCCTGGGGGGAGTCTGGAAACACCATATATTTT. This codes for CAWGESGNTIYF.